A selection of T cell receptor beta chains follows, all from one sample in a study of PD-1 blockade in mismatch repair-deficient tumors. Data came from immunoSEQ multiplex PCR; TCRdb stores just in-frame clones and leaves some out. Here the sample spans under 50,000 clones, approximately 80% being singletons. Material: PBMCs, obtained 38 to 40 weeks after starting pembrolizumab. Source of these receptors: an adult with mismatch repair-deficient cancer. Both conserved end residues are part of each CDR3. The D gene is left open where the match is weak. Size is stated for part of the rows, as once, few or many counts, or as a class when the clone is expanded.

clone_size: -
v_call: TRBV6-4
j_call: TRBJ2-7
d_call: TRBD1
cdr3_nt: TGTGCCAGCAGCGGACAGGGGGTATCCTACGAGCAGTACTTC
cdr3_aa: CASSGQGVSYEQYF

clone_size: -
v_call: TRBV27
j_call: TRBJ1-4
d_call: -
cdr3_nt: TGTGCCAGCAAGGCGGTGAAGAATGAAAAACTGTTTTTT
cdr3_aa: CASKAVKNEKLFF

clone_size: -
v_call: TRBV9
j_call: TRBJ1-1
d_call: -
cdr3_nt: TGTGCCAGCAGCGTGGGGGGGTCGGGCACTGAAGCTTTCTTT
cdr3_aa: CASSVGGSGTEAFF

clone_size: once
v_call: TRBV6-1
j_call: TRBJ1-2
d_call: -
cdr3_nt: TGTGCCACACAGCTTAACTATGGCTACACCTTC
cdr3_aa: CATQLNYGYTF

clone_size: once
v_call: TRBV7-2
j_call: TRBJ2-1
d_call: -
cdr3_nt: TGTGCCAGCAATATGGGGCAGGGCCTAAACAATGAGCAGTTCTTC
cdr3_aa: CASNMGQGLNNEQFF

clone_size: -
v_call: TRBV4-2
j_call: TRBJ2-1
d_call: -
cdr3_nt: TGTGCCAGCAGCCAGTTGTCCTTAGCGGCGAGCTCCTACAATGAGCAGTTCTTC
cdr3_aa: CASSQLSLAASSYNEQFF

clone_size: -
v_call: TRBV30
j_call: TRBJ2-1
d_call: -
cdr3_nt: TGTGCCTGGAGTATGGGGACTGGCTCCTACAATGAGCAGTTCTTC
cdr3_aa: CAWSMGTGSYNEQFF

clone_size: -
v_call: TRBV11-3
j_call: TRBJ2-3
d_call: -
cdr3_nt: TGTGCCAGCAGCGCGGGGGCGGGAAGCTTGGTCAGGACAGATACGCAGTATTTT
cdr3_aa: CASSAGAGSLVRTDTQYF

clone_size: -
v_call: TRBV7-8
j_call: TRBJ1-4
d_call: -
cdr3_nt: TGTGCCAGCAGCTTAAGTCGGCAGGGAGGTGAAAAACTGTTTTTT
cdr3_aa: CASSLSRQGGEKLFF

clone_size: -
v_call: TRBV7-9
j_call: TRBJ2-5
d_call: TRBD2
cdr3_nt: TGTGCCAGCAGCATCCCTGGTGACCAGCGGGAGGGTCTGGGGACCCAGTACTTC
cdr3_aa: CASSIPGDQREGLGTQYF

clone_size: -
v_call: TRBV2
j_call: TRBJ2-7
d_call: -
cdr3_nt: TGTGCCAGCACCGGGGTAGTCTCCTACGAGCAGTACTTC
cdr3_aa: CASTGVVSYEQYF

clone_size: -
v_call: TRBV28
j_call: TRBJ2-3
d_call: TRBD1
cdr3_nt: TGTGCCAGCTGGGACAGGCACACAGATACGCAGTATTTT
cdr3_aa: CASWDRHTDTQYF

clone_size: once
v_call: TRBV10-3
j_call: TRBJ2-5
d_call: TRBD1
cdr3_nt: TGTGCCATCAGTGGGGAGACAGGGCAAGAGACCCAGTACTTC
cdr3_aa: CAISGETGQETQYF

clone_size: -
v_call: TRBV6-1
j_call: TRBJ1-5
d_call: TRBD1
cdr3_nt: TGTGCCAGCAGTGGACAGGGGCGCCACCAGCCCCAGCATTTT
cdr3_aa: CASSGQGRHQPQHF

clone_size: once
v_call: TRBV29-1
j_call: TRBJ2-3
d_call: TRBD2
cdr3_nt: TGCAGCGTTGAAGAAAATGTAGGACTAGCGGGACCAGATACGCAGTATTTT
cdr3_aa: CSVEENVGLAGPDTQYF

clone_size: -
v_call: TRBV28
j_call: TRBJ1-4
d_call: -
cdr3_nt: TGTGCCAGCAGTTTAAGGGACATTGAAAAACTGTTTTTT
cdr3_aa: CASSLRDIEKLFF